This T cell receptor beta chain was sequenced in a study of blood T cell repertoires in COVID-19. Study in general: Specimens from acute and convalescent COVID-19 originated in the United States, Italy and Spain. From T cells, B-cell-depleted T cells, or PBMCs came the material, which was cDNA or gDNA.

Per the original data handling: For nucleated cells, counts were estimated from reference gene primer amplification. Sequenced by immunoSEQ multiplex PCR; TCRdb stores in-frame clones only, minus some. Clonal size and the V and J genes are those of that table, whereas D and trimming came from the DNA. The sample holds 200,000 to 300,000 clones, over 80% seen once. The receptor's source is a woman aged 40 to 50 who had recovered from COVID-19. The sequencing input was peripheral blood.

CDR3 sequence reads: CASSPLGRRTDTQYF. CDR3 nucleotide sequence: TGTGCCAGCAGCCCATTGGGGCGACGCACAGATACGCAGTATTTT. The V gene is TRBV7-9, the J gene TRBJ2-3; perhaps TRBD1 as D (5 bases). This CDR3 has 15 amino acids. CDR1 SEHNR and CDR2 FQNEAQ come from the germline V gene (reference sequence). V was pared by 5 bases and J by 1 base, with 13 bases between.